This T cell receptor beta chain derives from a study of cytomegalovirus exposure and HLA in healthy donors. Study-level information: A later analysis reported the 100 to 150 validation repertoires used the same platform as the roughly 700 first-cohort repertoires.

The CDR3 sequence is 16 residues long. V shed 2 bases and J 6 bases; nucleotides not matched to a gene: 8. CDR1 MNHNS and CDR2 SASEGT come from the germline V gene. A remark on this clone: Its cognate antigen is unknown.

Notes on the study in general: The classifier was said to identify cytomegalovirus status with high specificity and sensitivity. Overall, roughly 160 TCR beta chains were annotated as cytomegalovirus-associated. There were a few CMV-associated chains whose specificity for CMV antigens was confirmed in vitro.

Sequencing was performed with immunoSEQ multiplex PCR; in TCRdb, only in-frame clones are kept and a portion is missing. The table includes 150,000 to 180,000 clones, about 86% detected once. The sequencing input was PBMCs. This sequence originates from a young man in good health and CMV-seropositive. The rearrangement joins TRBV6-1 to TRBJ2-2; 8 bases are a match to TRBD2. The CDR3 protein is CASSERAGGSAGELFF. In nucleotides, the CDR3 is TGTGCCAGCAGTGAAAGGGCGGGAGGAAGCGCCGGGGAGCTGTTTTTT.